This T cell receptor (beta chain) originates from a study of T cell responses to AZD1222 COVID-19 vaccine. Study-wide findings and caveats: Donors were chiefly white British, with a greater number of females, and clonal diversity was perhaps underestimated. Sampled repertoires all dated from after the peak T cell response.

Germline CDR1 reads MDHEN; CDR2 reads SYDVKM. The CDR3 loop spans 15 amino acids. The V segment lost 8 bases and the J segment 7 bases; nucleotides outside the gene matches: 10. A note on this clone: Its antigen remains unidentified.

Libraries were prepared by immunoSEQ multiplex PCR; TCRdb keeps only in-frame clonotypes and omits some of them. The sample yields some 180,000 clones, 85% to 95% seen once. The sequence derives from an adult who received the MenACWY meningococcal vaccine as a control. The input for sequencing was peripheral blood, taken 28 days after the second dose of the MenACWY control vaccine. The chain couples TRBV28 to TRBJ1-4; 10 nucleotides agree with TRBD1. For the CDR3, the DNA is TGTGCCAGCCGTAATTCCGGGACAGGGGTTGAAAAACTGTTTTTT. This codes for CASRNSGTGVEKLFF.